These 20 T cell receptor beta chains were sequenced from one sample in a study of regulatory T cells in long-lasting Graves disease. Investigators prepared the TCR beta libraries by applying iRepertoire HTBI primers and Arm-PCR of CDR3 regions. MiXCR, run by TCRdb on the multiplex PCR reads, gives a single entry per CDR3 protein. The repertoire holds 350,000 to 500,000 distinct CDR3 sequences, 16% seen once, with around a tenth in the top ten. Time point indicated: newly diagnosed GD, antithyroid drugs for less than 3 months. PBMC RNA was the source of the TCR library. In addition, the sample was reused for a study of T cells in Graves' hyperthyroidism and ophthalmopathy.

The sequences come from peripheral blood mononuclear cells (PBMCs), collected at new diagnosis, from a patient treated with antithyroid drugs. These receptors were collected from a woman aged 25 to 45 with Graves disease.

This clonotype was counted at least ten times. DNA of the CDR3: TGTGCCAGCAGCCCAAGGGTTGAGGAGACCCAGTACTTC. Translated: CASSPRVEETQYF. The chain has TRBV28 and TRBJ2-5; the D is unclear. This CDR3 is built from 13 residues. Trimming pared 6 bases from V and 5 bases from J, leaving 13 bases between. Per the germline V gene, CDR1 is MDHEN and CDR2 is SYDVKM. Looking up the rest from reference TRBV28 and TRBJ2-5 gives the full variable domain: DVKVTQSSRYLVKRTGEKVFLECVQDMDHENMFWYRQDPGLGLRLIYFSYDVKMKEKGDIPEGYSVSREKKERFSLILESASTNQTSMYLCASSPRVEETQYFGPGTRLLVL.

This clonotype was seen only a few times. This sequence joins TRBV9 and TRBJ2-7, with TRBD2 matching over 8 bases. The CDR3 loop spans 15 amino acids. The junction had 7 bases not matched to a gene; V was cut back by 3 bases and J by 2 bases. Germline loops: CDR1 SGDLS, CDR2 YYNGEE. The CDR3, as DNA: TGTGCCAGCAGCGCGGCGGGAGGTGCGACCTACGAGCAGTACTTC. Its translation is CASSAAGGATYEQYF.

Remarks on this clonotype: A much larger clone lies a single base off, so this may be a read error. The chain carries TRBV7-2 and TRBJ2-5; D call uncertain. Germline CDR1 reads SGHTA; CDR2 reads FQGNSA. The CDR3 spans 12 residues. As DNA, the CDR3 is TGTGCCAGCAGCTTACCTAAGGAGACCCAGCACTTC. Amino acids: CASSLPKETQHF.

The chain recombines TRBV20-1 with TRBJ2-5; 10 bases align to TRBD2. The CDR3 runs 14 residues. Germline V gene lookup returns CDR1 DFQATT and CDR2 SNEGSKA (reference sequence). The CDR3 nucleotides read TGCAGCCACCACGGGACTAGCGTATGGGAGACCCAGTACTTC. It yields the protein CSHHGTSVWETQYF.

This clonotype was observed at least ten times. The germline gene is not matched at one end of the junction; a read error may be the cause. The chain is built from TRBV6-2 or TRBV6-3 and TRBJ2-3; weak D call: TRBD2 (5 bases). CDR3 length: 14 residues. Germline V gene data show CDR1 as MNHEY and CDR2 as SVGEGT. The chain's CDR3 is CASRQGGPTDTQYF. The CDR3 DNA sequence: TGCGCCAGCAGGCAAGGAGGCCCCACAGATACGCAGTATTTT.

Many counts were recorded for this clonotype. The V call is TRBV27, the J call TRBJ1-6; no reliable D call. The CDR3 has 17 amino acids. V dropped 6 bases and J dropped 11 bases, with 26 bases sitting between them. Germline V gene data show CDR1 as MNHEY and CDR2 as SMNVEV (reference sequence). The CDR3 is CASRIKPGLHSLTPLHF. In DNA, the CDR3 is TGTGCCAGCAGGATAAAACCGGGTCTGCACTCCTTGACACCCCTCCACTTT.

The chain joins TRBV20-1 to TRBJ1-2, with D uncertain. The ends were cut back, 2 bases at V and 2 bases at J, with 15 bases in the middle. The CDR3 runs 15 residues. CDR1 and CDR2 (germline): DFQATT, SNEGSKA (reference sequence). The CDR3 DNA sequence: TGCAGTGCTAGAATGGGTAACACTTTGAACTATGGCTACACCTTC. Encoded protein: CSARMGNTLNYGYTF.

This clonotype was picked up many times. The gene calls are TRBV28 and TRBJ2-3; D remains unclear. This CDR3 region has 13 residues. Trimming stripped 7 bases from V and 3 bases from J, with 11 bases between. Germline lookup yields CDR1 MDHEN and CDR2 SYDVKM. The CDR3 coding sequence is TGTGCCAGCACCTCTTCGGTGACAGATACGCAGTATTTT. It specifies CASTSSVTDTQYF.

This clonotype was recorded at least ten times. The rearrangement joins TRBV29-1 to TRBJ2-3; the D gene is possibly TRBD1 (5 bases). With 6 bases removed from V and 4 bases from J, the gap between germline ends came to 8 bases. CDR3 length: 11 amino acids. Per the germline V gene, CDR1 is SQVTM and CDR2 is ANQGSEA. In DNA form, the CDR3 reads TGCAGCGTAGACAGTGCAGATACGCAGTATTTT. Translating gives CSVDSADTQYF.

Many counts were recorded for this clonotype. This chain joins TRBV5-1 and TRBJ2-7; D uncertain. Germline V gene lookup returns CDR1 SGHRS and CDR2 YFSETQ. Between the trimmed V and J ends, which lost 0 bases and 6 bases, there was a span of 7 bases. This CDR3 spans 12 amino acids. Here the CDR3 reads CASSLVSTEQYF. The CDR3 DNA reads TGCGCCAGCAGCTTGGTTAGTACCGAGCAGTACTTC.

Details on this clonotype: This may arise from a read error, as a much more abundant clone is one base away. The CDR3 reads CASSRPGTEKLFF. The DNA of the CDR3 is TGTGCCAGCAGCCGACCCGGGACCGAAAAACTGTTTTTT. V and J are TRBV3-1 and TRBJ1-4; possible D gene TRBD1, 5 bases. This CDR3 is 13 amino acids long. In germline, CDR1 is LGHDT, CDR2 YNNKEL (reference sequence). V lost 4 bases and J lost 8, with 11 bases in between.

The sample holds a few counts of this clonotype. V is TRBV5-1 and J is TRBJ2-1; no firm D call. Germline loops: CDR1 SGHRS, CDR2 YFSETQ. The CDR3 runs 16 residues. V was cut by 0 bases and J by 1 base, with 11 bases left in between. Here the CDR3 reads CASSLGVGSSYNEQFF. Written as DNA, the CDR3 is TGCGCCAGCAGCTTGGGTGTGGGAAGTTCCTACAATGAGCAGTTCTTC.

This clonotype was counted between two and nine times. A read error may produce the germline difference seen at one junction end. This chain links TRBV7-7 with TRBJ2-2; tentative D call: TRBD2 (7 bases). The CDR3 is 15 residues long. Germline values: CDR1 SSHAT, CDR2 FNYEAQ (reference sequence). The CDR3 DNA reads as TGTGCTAGCAGGCCGGGGGGCCTAGCGACCGGGGAGCTGTTTTTT. This gives the protein CASRPGGLATGELFF.

This clonotype has a count of ten or more. The gene calls are TRBV11-2 and TRBJ2-7; D remains ambiguous. Germline V gene sequence: CDR1 SGHAT, CDR2 FQNNGV. The CDR3 length is 13 residues. The V gene lost 4 bases and the J gene lost 1 base, with 8 bases spanning the gap. The CDR3: CASSSGVSYEQYF. CDR3 DNA: TGTGCCAGCAGCTCTGGGGTTTCCTACGAGCAGTACTTC.

There are many counts of this clonotype. The chain has TRBV28 and TRBJ2-7; either TRBD1 or TRBD2 may fit D (6 bases each). Trimming took 5 bases from V and 3 from J, leaving 23 bases between them. This CDR3 region has 17 residues. Germline V gene sequence: CDR1 MDHEN, CDR2 SYDVKM. The CDR3 region has the DNA TGTGCCAGCAGTATAGGGGGGAGAAGGGGCTGGGTCTACGAGCAGTACTTC. It codes for CASSIGGRRGWVYEQYF.

This clonotype was seen many times. V gene TRBV18 combines with J gene TRBJ1-1; the D is unclear. The CDR3 consists of 14 residues. V lost 0 bases and J 7 bases, leaving 12 bases between the germline ends. Germline V CDR1 and CDR2: KGHSH, LQKENI. CDR3 in amino acids: CASSPPSRENEAFF. Here the CDR3 DNA reads TGTGCCAGCTCACCACCATCCCGGGAGAATGAAGCTTTCTTT.

This clonotype was found many times. The rearrangement uses TRBV28 and TRBJ1-1; D unresolved. Germline loops: CDR1 MDHEN, CDR2 SYDVKM. The V end lost 10 bases, the J end lost 4 bases, and 10 bases lay between the germline ends. This CDR3 comprises 11 residues. The CDR3 DNA follows: TGTGCCACAAGGACTGCCACTGAAGCTTTCTTT. Translated, it gives CATRTATEAFF.

This clonotype was detected many times. The chain recombines TRBV24-1 with TRBJ1-1; unclear D gene. V was cut by 3 bases and J by 10 bases, with 17 bases left in between. This CDR3 region has 14 residues. CDR1 and CDR2 from the germline V gene are KGHDR and SFDVKD. This CDR3 reads CATSDPSAQDRAFF. CDR3 nucleotide sequence: TGTGCCACCAGTGATCCCTCCGCCCAGGATCGAGCTTTCTTT.

This clonotype was picked up many times. This chain uses TRBV20-1 with TRBJ2-1; 10 bases are a match to TRBD2. V lost 5 bases to trimming and J lost 8 bases; unmatched junction nucleotides: 12. The germline V gene encodes CDR1 DFQATT and CDR2 SNEGSKA (reference sequence). The CDR3 length is 15 residues. The chain's CDR3 is CSADNAASGSDEQFF. DNA of the CDR3: TGCAGTGCTGACAACGCGGCTAGCGGGAGCGATGAGCAGTTCTTC.

This clonotype was picked up many times. The CDR3 spells CASQGRLAGGLRRDEQFF. The CDR3 nucleotides are TGTGCCAGCCAAGGAAGGCTAGCGGGAGGTTTACGAAGGGATGAGCAGTTCTTC. The gene calls are TRBV11-2 and TRBJ2-1; 11 bases are a match to TRBD2. The CDR3 length is 18 residues. CDR1 SGHAT and CDR2 FQNNGV come from the germline V gene. After removal of 8 bases from V and 8 bases from J, the junction contained 20 bases not matched to a gene.